This TCR beta chain was documented in a study of T cell responses to AZD1222 COVID-19 vaccine. In this sample, this clone turned up a few times. The assay was immunoSEQ multiplex PCR, and TCRdb's table has in-frame clones only and misses some. The table has 130,000 to 150,000 clones, 91% seen once. Germline lookup yields CDR1 SGHTA and CDR2 FQGNSA. The CDR3 is 14 residues long. V lost 5 bases, J lost 7 bases, and 12 bases lay in between. The chain has TRBV7-2 and TRBJ1-6; D unresolved. The origin of this receptor is an adult who received the AZD1222 COVID-19 vaccine. Sequences were derived from peripheral blood, sampled 28 days after the second AZD1222 dose. The CDR3 loop reads CASSADPGNSPLHF. The CDR3 region has the DNA TGTGCCAGCAGCGCTGATCCTGGCAATTCACCCCTCCACTTT.